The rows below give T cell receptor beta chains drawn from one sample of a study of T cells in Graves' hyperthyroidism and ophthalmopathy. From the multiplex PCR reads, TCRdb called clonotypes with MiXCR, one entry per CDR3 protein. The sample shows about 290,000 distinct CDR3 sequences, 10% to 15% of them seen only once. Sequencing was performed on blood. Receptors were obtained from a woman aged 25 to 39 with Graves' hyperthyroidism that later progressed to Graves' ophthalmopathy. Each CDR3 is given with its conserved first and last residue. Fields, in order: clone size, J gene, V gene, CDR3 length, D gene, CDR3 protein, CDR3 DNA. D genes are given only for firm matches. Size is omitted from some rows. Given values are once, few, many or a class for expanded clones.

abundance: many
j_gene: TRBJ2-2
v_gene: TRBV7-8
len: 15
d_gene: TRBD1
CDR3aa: CASRRDRVMAGELFF
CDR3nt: TGTGCCAGCAGAAGGGACAGGGTTATGGCCGGGGAGCTGTTTTTT

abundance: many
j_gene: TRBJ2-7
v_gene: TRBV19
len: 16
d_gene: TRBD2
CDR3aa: CASSSRLAEFSYEQYF
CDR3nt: TGTGCCAGTAGTAGCCGACTAGCGGAGTTCTCCTACGAGCAGTACTTC

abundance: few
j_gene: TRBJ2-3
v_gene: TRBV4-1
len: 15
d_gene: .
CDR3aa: CASSLVRSIDDTQYF
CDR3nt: TGCGCCAGCAGCCTCGTGAGGAGCATCGATGATACGCAGTATTTT

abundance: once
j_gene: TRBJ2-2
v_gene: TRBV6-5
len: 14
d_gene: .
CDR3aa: CASSCGGITGELFF
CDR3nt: TGTGCCAGCAGTTGCGGAGGGATCACCGGGGAGCTGTTTTTT

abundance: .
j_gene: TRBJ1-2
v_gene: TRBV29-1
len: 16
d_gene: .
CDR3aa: CSVIFVPPGTDYGYTF
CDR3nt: TGCAGCGTTATTTTCGTTCCTCCGGGAACTGACTATGGCTACACCTTC

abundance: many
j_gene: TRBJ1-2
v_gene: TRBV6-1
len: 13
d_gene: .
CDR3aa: CASREGNSYGYTF
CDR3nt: TGTGCCAGCCGGGAGGGGAATAGCTATGGCTACACCTTC

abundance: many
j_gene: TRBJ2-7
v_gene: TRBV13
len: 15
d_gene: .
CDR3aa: CASSLGGRSSYEQYF
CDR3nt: TGTGCCAGCAGCTTAGGGGGCAGGAGCTCCTACGAGCAGTACTTC

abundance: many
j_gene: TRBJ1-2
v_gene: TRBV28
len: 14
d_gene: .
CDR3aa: CGSTIRPGNYGYTF
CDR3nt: TGTGGAAGCACGATCCGGCCCGGTAACTATGGCTACACCTTC

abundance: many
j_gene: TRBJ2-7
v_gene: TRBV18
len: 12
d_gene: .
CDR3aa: CASSDGIYEQYF
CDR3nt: TGTGCCAGCTCCGACGGGATATACGAGCAGTACTTC

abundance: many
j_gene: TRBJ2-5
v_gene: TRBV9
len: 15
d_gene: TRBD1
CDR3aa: CASSFRTGWQETQYF
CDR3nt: TGTGCCAGCAGCTTTCGGACAGGGTGGCAAGAGACCCAGTACTTC

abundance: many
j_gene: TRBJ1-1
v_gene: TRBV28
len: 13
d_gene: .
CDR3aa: CASRLTQNTEAFF
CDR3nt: TGTGCCAGCAGGCTTACACAGAACACTGAAGCTTTCTTT

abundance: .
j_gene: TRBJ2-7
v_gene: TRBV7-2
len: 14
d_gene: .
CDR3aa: CASSLGLRVYEQYF
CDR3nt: TGTGCCAGCAGCTTAGGGCTAAGAGTCTACGAGCAGTACTTC

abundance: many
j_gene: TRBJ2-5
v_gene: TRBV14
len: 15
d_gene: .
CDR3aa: CASSQDQGAWETQYF
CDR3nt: TGTGCCAGCAGCCAAGATCAGGGAGCTTGGGAGACCCAGTACTTC

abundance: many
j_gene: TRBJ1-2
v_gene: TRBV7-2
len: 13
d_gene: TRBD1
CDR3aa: CASSYGTGSGYTF
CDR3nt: TGTGCCAGCAGCTACGGGACAGGGAGTGGCTACACCTTC

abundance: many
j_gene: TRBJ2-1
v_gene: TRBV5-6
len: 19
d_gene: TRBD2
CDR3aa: CASSKGLAGGSGVYNEQFF
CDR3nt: TGTGCCAGCAGCAAGGGACTAGCGGGAGGCAGCGGGGTATACAATGAGCAGTTCTTC

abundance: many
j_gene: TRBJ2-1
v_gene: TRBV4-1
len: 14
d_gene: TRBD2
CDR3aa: CASSFGTSANEQFF
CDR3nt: TGCGCCAGCAGTTTCGGGACTAGCGCCAATGAGCAGTTCTTC

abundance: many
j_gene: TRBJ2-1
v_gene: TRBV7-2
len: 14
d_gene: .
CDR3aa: CASSFAGLGNEQFF
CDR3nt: TGTGCCAGCAGCTTTGCCGGCCTAGGGAATGAGCAGTTCTTC

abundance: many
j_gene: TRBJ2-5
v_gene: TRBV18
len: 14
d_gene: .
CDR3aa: CASSPGITQETQYF
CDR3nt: TGTGCCAGCTCACCTGGGATTACTCAAGAGACCCAGTACTTC

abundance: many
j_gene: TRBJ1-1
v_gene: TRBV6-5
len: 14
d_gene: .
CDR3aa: CASSYQGGNTEAFF
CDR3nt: TGTGCCAGCAGTTACCAGGGAGGGAACACTGAAGCTTTCTTT

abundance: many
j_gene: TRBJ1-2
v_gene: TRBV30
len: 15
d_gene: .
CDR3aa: CAWSVIAGISFGYTF
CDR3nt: TGTGCCTGGAGTGTAATTGCAGGGATAAGCTTTGGCTACACCTTC

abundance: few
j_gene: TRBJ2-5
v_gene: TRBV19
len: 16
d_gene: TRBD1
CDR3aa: CASSSPRTGSQETQYF
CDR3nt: TGTGCCAGTAGTAGCCCAAGGACAGGGTCTCAAGAGACCCAGTACTTC

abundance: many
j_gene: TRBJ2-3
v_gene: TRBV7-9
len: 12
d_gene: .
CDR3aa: CASSAPTDTQYF
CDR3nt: TGTGCCAGCAGCGCCCCCACAGATACGCAGTATTTT

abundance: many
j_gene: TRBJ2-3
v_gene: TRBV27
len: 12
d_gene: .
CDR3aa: CASSFSGSTQYF
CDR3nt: TGTGCCAGCAGTTTTTCAGGGTCCACGCAGTATTTT

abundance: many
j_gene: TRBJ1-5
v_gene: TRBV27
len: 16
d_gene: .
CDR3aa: CASSQGTGYSNQPQHF
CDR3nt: TGTGCCAGCAGTCAGGGAACAGGGTATAGCAATCAGCCCCAGCATTTT

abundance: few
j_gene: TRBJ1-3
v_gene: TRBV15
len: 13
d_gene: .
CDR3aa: CATTQFTGNTIYF
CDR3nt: TGTGCCACCACACAGTTTACTGGAAACACCATATATTTT

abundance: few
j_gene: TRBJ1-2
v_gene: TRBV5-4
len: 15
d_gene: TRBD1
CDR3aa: CASSFAGQLNYGYTF
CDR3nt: TGTGCCAGCAGCTTCGCGGGACAGCTTAACTATGGCTACACCTTC

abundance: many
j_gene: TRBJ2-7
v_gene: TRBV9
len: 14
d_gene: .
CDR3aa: CASSTGLSSYEQYF
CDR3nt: TGTGCCAGCAGCACGGGCCTGAGCTCCTACGAGCAGTACTTC

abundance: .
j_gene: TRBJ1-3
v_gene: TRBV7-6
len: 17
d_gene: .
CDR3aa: CARSPSRDSFSGNTIYF
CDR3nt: TGTGCCCGCAGCCCTTCCCGGGACTCCTTCTCTGGAAACACCATATATTTT

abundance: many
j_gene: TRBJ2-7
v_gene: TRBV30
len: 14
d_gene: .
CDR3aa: CAWSVFAGVAEQYF
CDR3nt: TGTGCCTGGAGTGTGTTTGCAGGGGTGGCCGAGCAGTACTTC

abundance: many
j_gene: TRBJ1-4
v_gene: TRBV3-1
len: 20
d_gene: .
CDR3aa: CASSQETSMIAGEANEKLFF
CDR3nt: TGTGCCAGCAGCCAAGAGACGTCTATGATCGCAGGGGAGGCTAATGAAAAACTGTTTTTT

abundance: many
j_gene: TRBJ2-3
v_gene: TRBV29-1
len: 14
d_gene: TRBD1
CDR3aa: CSVGTGTSTDTQYF
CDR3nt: TGCAGCGTTGGGACAGGAACTAGCACAGATACGCAGTATTTT

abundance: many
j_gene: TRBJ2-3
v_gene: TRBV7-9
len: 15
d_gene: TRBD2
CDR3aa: CASRIAGGPRDTQYF
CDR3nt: TGTGCCAGCAGGATAGCGGGAGGGCCAAGGGATACGCAGTATTTT

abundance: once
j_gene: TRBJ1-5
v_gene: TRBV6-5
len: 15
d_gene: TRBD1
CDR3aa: CASSYAGTGGRPQHF
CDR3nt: TGTGCCAGCAGTTACGCCGGGACAGGGGGACGGCCCCAGCATTTT

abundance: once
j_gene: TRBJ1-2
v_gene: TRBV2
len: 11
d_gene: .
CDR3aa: CASTVNRGYTF
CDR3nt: TGTGCCAGCACTGTCAACCGTGGCTACACCTTC

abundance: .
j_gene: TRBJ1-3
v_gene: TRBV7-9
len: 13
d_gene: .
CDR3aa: CASSSQAGNTIYF
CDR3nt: TGTGCCAGCAGCTCCCAGGCTGGAAACACCATATATTTT

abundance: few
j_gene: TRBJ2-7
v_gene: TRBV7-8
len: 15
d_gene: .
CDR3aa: CASSLVAGSGYEQYF
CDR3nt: TGTGCCAGCAGCTTAGTGGCGGGATCGGGCTACGAGCAGTACTTC

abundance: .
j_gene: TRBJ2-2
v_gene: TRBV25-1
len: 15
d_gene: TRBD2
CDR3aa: CASSGLAGAPGELFF
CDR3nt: TGTGCCAGCAGCGGACTAGCGGGAGCCCCCGGGGAGCTGTTTTTT

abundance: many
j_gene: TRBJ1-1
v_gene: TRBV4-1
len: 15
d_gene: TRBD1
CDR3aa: CASSSRGQGDTEAFF
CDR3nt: TGCGCCAGCAGCTCTAGGGGACAGGGGGACACTGAAGCTTTCTTT

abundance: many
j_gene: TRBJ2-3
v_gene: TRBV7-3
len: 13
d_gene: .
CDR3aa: CASSGGSTDTQYF
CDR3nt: TGTGCCAGCAGCGGGGGAAGCACAGATACGCAGTATTTT

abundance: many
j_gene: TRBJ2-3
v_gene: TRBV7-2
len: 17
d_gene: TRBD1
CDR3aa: CASSSTTGTGVKDTQYF
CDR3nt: TGTGCCAGCAGTTCGACCACCGGGACAGGGGTAAAAGATACGCAGTATTTT

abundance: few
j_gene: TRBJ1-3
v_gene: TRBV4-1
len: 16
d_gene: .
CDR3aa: CASSQDRAISGNTIYF
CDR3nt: TGCGCCAGCAGCCAAGATCGGGCCATCTCTGGAAACACCATATATTTT

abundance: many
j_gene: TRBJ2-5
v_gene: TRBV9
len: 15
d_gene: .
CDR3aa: CASSVEGGNSETQYF
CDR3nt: TGTGCCAGCAGCGTAGAAGGGGGTAACTCAGAGACCCAGTACTTC

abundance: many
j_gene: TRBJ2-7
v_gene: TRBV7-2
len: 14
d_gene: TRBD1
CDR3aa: CASSLRDRIYEQYF
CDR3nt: TGTGCCAGCAGCCTCCGGGACAGAATCTACGAGCAGTACTTC

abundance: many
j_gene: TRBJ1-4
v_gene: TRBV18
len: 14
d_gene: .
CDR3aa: CASSPYGVNEKLFF
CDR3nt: TGTGCCAGCTCACCATATGGGGTTAATGAAAAACTGTTTTTT

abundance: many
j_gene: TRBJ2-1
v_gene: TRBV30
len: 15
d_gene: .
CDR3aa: CAWEVGLISGDVQFF
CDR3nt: TGTGCCTGGGAGGTTGGACTAATAAGTGGTGATGTGCAGTTCTTC

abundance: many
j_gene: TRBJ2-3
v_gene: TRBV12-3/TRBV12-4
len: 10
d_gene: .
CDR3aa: CASRADTQYF
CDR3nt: TGTGCCAGCAGGGCAGATACGCAGTATTTT

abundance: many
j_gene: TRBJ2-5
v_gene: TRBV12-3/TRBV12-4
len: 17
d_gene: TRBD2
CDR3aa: CASSLGSEGREGKTQYF
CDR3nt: TGTGCCAGCAGTTTAGGTTCCGAGGGGCGGGAGGGGAAGACCCAGTACTTC

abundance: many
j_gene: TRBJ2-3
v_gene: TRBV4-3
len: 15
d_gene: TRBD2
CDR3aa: CASSRAGGGTDTQYF
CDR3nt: TGCGCCAGCAGCCGAGCGGGAGGGGGAACAGATACGCAGTATTTT

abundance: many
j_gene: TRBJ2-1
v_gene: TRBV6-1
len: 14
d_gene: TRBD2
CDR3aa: CASKTGLATNEQFF
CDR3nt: TGTGCCAGCAAAACCGGACTAGCTACTAATGAGCAGTTCTTC